This TCR beta chain was observed in a study of post-analysis software for immune sequencing data. Looked up from germline, CDR1 is SQVTM and CDR2 is ANQGSEA. With 7 bases clipped from V and 5 bases from J, the junction kept 6 bases outside the gene matches. The CDR3 extends over 12 amino acids. Study conclusions and caveats: In patients, TRBV5-6, TRBV5-1 and TRBV20-1 belonged to four or five TRBV segments found more frequently than in controls.

At least ten counts were recorded for this clonotype. What it binds is unknown. TCR beta cDNA libraries included unique molecular identifiers. TCRdb analysed the PCR reads with MiXCR anew, one entry per CDR3 protein. The table has fewer than 600,000 distinct CDR3 sequences, roughly 45% seen once; the top ten hold about 12%. The chain couples TRBV29-1 to TRBJ2-7; 9 bases fit TRBD1. The TCR originated in a girl aged 10-17 years with multiple sclerosis. Sequencing used blood. CDR3 DNA: TGCAGCGGAACGACAGGGGGGAACGAGCAGTACTTC. This sequence encodes CSGTTGGNEQYF.